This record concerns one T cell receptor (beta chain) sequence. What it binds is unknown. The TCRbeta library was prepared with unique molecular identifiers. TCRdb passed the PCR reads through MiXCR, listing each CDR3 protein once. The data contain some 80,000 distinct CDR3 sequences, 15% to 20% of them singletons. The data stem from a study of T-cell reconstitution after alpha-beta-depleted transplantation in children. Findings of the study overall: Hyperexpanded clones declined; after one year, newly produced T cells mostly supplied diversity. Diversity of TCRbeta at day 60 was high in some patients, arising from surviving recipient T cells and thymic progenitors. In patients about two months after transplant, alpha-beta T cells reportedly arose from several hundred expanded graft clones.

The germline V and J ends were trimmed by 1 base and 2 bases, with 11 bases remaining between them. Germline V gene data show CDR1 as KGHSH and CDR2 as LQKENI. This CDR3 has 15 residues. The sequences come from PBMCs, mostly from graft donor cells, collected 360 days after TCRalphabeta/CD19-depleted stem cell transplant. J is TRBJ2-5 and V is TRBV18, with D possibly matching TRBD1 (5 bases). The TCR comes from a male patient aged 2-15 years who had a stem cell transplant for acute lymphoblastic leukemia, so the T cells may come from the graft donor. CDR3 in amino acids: CASSPLLTAQETQYF. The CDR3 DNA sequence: TGTGCCAGCTCACCACTCTTGACAGCGCAAGAGACCCAGTACTTC. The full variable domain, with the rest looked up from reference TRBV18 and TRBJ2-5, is NAGVMQNPRHLVRRRGQEARLRCSPMKGHSHVYWYRQLPEEGLKFMVYLQKENIIDESGMPKERFSAEFPKEGPSILRIQQVVRGDSAAYFCASSPLLTAQETQYFGPGTRLLVL.